Below are 17 T cell receptor beta chains sequenced from a single sample in a study of tumor-infiltrating lymphocytes in primary liver carcinoma. Both RNA and DNA were isolated together from around 20-30 mg of bulk tissue that had not been sorted. The input was approximately 500 ng total RNA; TCR beta cDNA was made from it with a constant-region primer. Amplification in three nested multiplex PCR rounds with slightly modified ARM-PCR gave rise to TCR beta libraries. The opening two PCR rounds, approximately 10 cycles each, paired TRBV1-TRBV30 forward primers with a C-beta reverse primer. TCRdb re-analysed the multiplex PCR reads in MiXCR, keeping a single row per CDR3 protein. The sample records 20,000 to 25,000 distinct CDR3 sequences, 70% to 80% being singletons. Sequencing was performed on liver tumor tissue from sampling region 5. Subset meaning: tumor region T5, tumor centre. These receptors all stem from a young woman with primary liver carcinoma and hepatitis B virus infection.

This clonotype was seen once. V and J are TRBV6-5 and TRBJ2-7; D is perhaps TRBD1 (5 bases). The J call is uncertain, as TRBJ2-1 better fits the DNA end. The germline V gene has CDR1 MNHEY and CDR2 SVGAGI. This CDR3 spans 15 amino acids. The CDR3 reads CASSCKDNSSYEQFF. The CDR3 DNA is TGTGCCAGCAGTTGCAAGGACAACAGCTCCTACGAGCAGTTCTTC.

Ten or more counts support this clonotype. The J gene is TRBJ2-1, the V gene TRBV7-3; a weak D match, TRBD1 (6 bases). V was pared by 6 bases and J by 4 bases, with 16 bases between. In germline, CDR1 is SGHTA, CDR2 FQGTGA. This CDR3 has 15 residues. The chain's CDR3 is CASSSQGLSYNEQFF. Here the CDR3 DNA reads TGTGCCAGCAGTTCCCAGGGGTTAAGTTACAATGAGCAGTTCTTC.

The CDR3 spells CASSSGNSDTQYF. The CDR3 nucleotides read TGTGCCAGCAGCAGTGGGAACTCGGATACGCAGTATTTT. The J gene is TRBJ2-3, the V gene TRBV7-9; D remains ambiguous. Germline assignment: CDR1 SEHNR and CDR2 FQNEAQ (reference sequence). The ends were cut back, 5 bases at V and 6 bases at J, with 12 bases in the middle. The CDR3 spans 13 residues.

On this clonotype itself: A much larger clone lies one base from this, so it may be a read error. The chain is built from TRBV20-1 and TRBJ1-1, with D perhaps TRBD1 (6 bases). The CDR3 is made up of 14 amino acids. Germline assignment: CDR1 DFQATT and CDR2 SNEGSKA (reference sequence). The CDR3 coding sequence is TGCAGTGCTAGAGAGGTCCAGGGGTGGACTGAAACTTTCTTT. Translated: CSAREVQGWTETFF.

Comments on this clonotype: It is likely a read error, because the conserved phenylalanine at the end of the CDR3 is missing. This rearrangement joins TRBV5-4 to TRBJ2-3; TRBD1 might be the D (5 bases). This CDR3 spans 17 amino acids. In germline, CDR1 is SGHNT, CDR2 YYREEE (reference sequence). For the CDR3, the DNA is TGTGCCAGCAGTGTAGACGGACACCCTCCACCCACAGATAGGCAGTATTAT. This encodes CASSVDGHPPPTDRQYY.

Concerning this clonotype: One end of the junction is discordant with germline, which a read error may explain. This chain connects TRBV11-2 to TRBJ1-4; a possible D gene is TRBD1 (5 bases). This CDR3 region has 12 residues. CDR1 is SGHAT and CDR2 is FQNNGV in the germline V gene. In DNA, the CDR3 is TGTGACTGCAGCCCCTGGGGGGGAAAACTGTTTTTC. This translates into CDCSPWGGKLFF.

This clonotype was detected only a few times. This sequence joins TRBV11-2 and TRBJ2-1, with D maybe TRBD1 (5 bases). With 4 bases removed from V and 10 bases from J, the gap between germline ends came to 17 bases. The CDR3 is 14 amino acids. Germline assignment: CDR1 SGHAT and CDR2 FQNNGV. CDR3 nucleotides: TGTGCCAGCAGCTCCCGGCCGCTGTGGGGCGAGCAGTTCTTC. Amino acid sequence: CASSSRPLWGEQFF.

Notes on this clonotype: Germline and junction disagree at one end, which may indicate a read error. The V call is TRBV4-1, the J call TRBJ2-1, with D possibly matching TRBD1 (6 bases). CDR3 length: 16 residues. Germline CDR1 and CDR2: MGHRA and YSYEKL. In nucleotides, the CDR3 is TGTGACAGCAACCAAGAGTCATCGACAGGATACAATGAGCAGTTCTTC. It encodes CDSNQESSTGYNEQFF.

For this clonotype: The CDR3 end shows no conserved phenylalanine or tryptophan, and so a read error is likely. The V and J genes are TRBV11-2 and TRBJ2-7; D not resolved. This CDR3 is 11 amino acids long. Trimming left V 6 bases short and J 10 bases short, with 13 bases between. CDR1 is SGHAT, CDR2 FQNNGV, per germline. CDR3: CASSPASDQYS. The DNA for the CDR3 is TGTGCCAGCAGTCCTGCCAGTGACCAGTACTCC.

Concerning this clonotype itself: This sequence may be a read error, since a much larger clone differs from it by one base. This chain links TRBV5-1 with TRBJ2-3, with a tentative D call TRBD2 (6 bases). There are 15 residues in the CDR3. Per germline, CDR1 SGHRS and CDR2 YFSETQ. The CDR3 protein is CASSFQGGRTDMQYF. In DNA, the CDR3 is TGCGCCAGCAGCTTCCAGGGAGGTCGCACAGATATGCAGTATTTT.

V usage is TRBV24-1 and J usage is TRBJ2-5; a possible D gene is TRBD1 (6 bases). Trimming removed 6 bases at V and 7 bases at J, with 17 bases between. Germline CDR1 KGHDR, CDR2 SFDVKD. The CDR3 sequence is 14 residues long. CDR3 loop: CATSNSSGVRTQYF. CDR3 nucleotide sequence: TGTGCCACCAGTAATTCCTCAGGGGTACGGACCCAGTACTTC.

On this clonotype: The CDR3 does not end in the conserved phenylalanine or tryptophan, so this is likely a read error. The CDR3 DNA is TGTGCCAGCCGCTTGGGGCAGGGCAGGGGCACAGATACTCAGTATCTT. Its protein is CASRLGQGRGTDTQYL. The chain recombines TRBV5-4 with TRBJ2-3, with D maybe TRBD1 (6 bases). This CDR3 region has 16 residues. Germline CDR1 and CDR2: SGHNT and YYREEE (reference sequence).

This clonotype occurred a few times. A much more abundant neighbour one base away suggests this may be a read error. The V call is TRBV12-3 or TRBV12-4, the J call TRBJ1-2, with D perhaps TRBD1 (5 bases). The CDR3 contains 12 residues. The CDR3 DNA reads as TGTGCCAGCAATTTACAGGATTATGGCTACACCTTC. Its translation is CASNLQDYGYTF.

As to this clonotype: At one boundary the junction diverges from the germline segment, which might be a read error. The chain carries TRBV6-1 and TRBJ2-2; D possibly uses TRBD1 or TRBD2 (5 bases each). The CDR3 is 15 amino acids. Germline CDR1 is MNHNS and CDR2 is SASEGT. The CDR3 nucleotides read TGTGCCAGAAGTGAGCCGGGACGGAACACCGGGGAACTGTTTTTT. Its translation: CARSEPGRNTGELFF.

With respect to this clonotype: One end of the junction varies from germline; a read error may be responsible. The rearrangement uses TRBV10-3 and TRBJ2-3; 10 bases are shared with TRBD1. There are 15 residues in the CDR3. Looked up from germline, CDR1 is ENHRY and CDR2 is SYGVKD. CDR3 in amino acids: CAIREPGTGADAQYF. The DNA for the CDR3 is TGTGCCATCCGTGAGCCCGGGACAGGGGCCGATGCGCAGTATTTT.

Of note for this clonotype: The junction shows a germline mismatch at one end, possibly a read error. The chain has TRBV4-3 and TRBJ2-7; 8 bases are shared with TRBD1. Germline CDR1 and CDR2: LGHNA and YSLEER. The CDR3 runs to 15 residues. CDR3 nucleotides: TGCGCCAGTAGCCAAGATCGATGGACAGGGTTGGAGCAGTACTTC. It is translated as CASSQDRWTGLEQYF.

Of note for this clonotype: A clone one base away is much larger, so this may be a read error. The chain uses TRBV20-1 and TRBJ2-1; TRBD2 matches at 13 bases. CDR1 and CDR2 (germline): DFQATT, SNEGSKA (reference sequence). This CDR3 is 19 amino acids long. CDR3: CSDRPLRLAGGLSYNEQFF. CDR3 nucleotides: TGCAGTGATAGACCATTACGACTAGCGGGAGGCCTCTCCTACAATGAGCAGTTCTTC.